These 4 T cell receptor beta chains were all obtained from the same sample, sequenced in a study of human T cells and chemical hapten exposure. The time point here: healthy volunteer bleed at 2 weeks. It was unfractionated whole blood from which total RNA was extracted. TCRdb itself ran the RACE reads through MiXCR, one entry per CDR3 protein. This sample carries around 130,000 distinct CDR3 sequences, around 8.3% of them seen once, and the ten largest clones take roughly 1.6%. The sequenced sample consisted of whole blood. The receptor source for this set is a male donor in good health. Some clones in this sample may be carry-over from other donors' samples.

The J gene is TRBJ2-7, the V gene TRBV5-1; 8 bases align to TRBD2. This CDR3 comprises 14 residues. Germline lookup yields CDR1 SGHRS and CDR2 YFSETQ. V shed 6 bases, J shed 1 base, and the junction held 6 bases outside the gene matches. For the CDR3, the DNA is TGCGCCAGCACAGCGGGGGAAGGGTCCTACGAGCAGTACTTC. Translating gives CASTAGEGSYEQYF.

Note on this clonotype: This may stem from a read error, because a much larger clone lies one nucleotide away. The chain links TRBV29-1 to TRBJ2-4; either TRBD1 or TRBD2 may fit D (5 bases each). The germline gives CDR1 SQVTM, CDR2 ANQGSEA. CDR3 length: 14 residues. V was cut by 4 bases and J by 8 bases, with 18 bases left in between. The CDR3 region is CSVVFSGTWDIQYF. As DNA, the CDR3 is TGCAGCGTTGTATTCTCCGGGACCTGGGACATTCAGTACTTC.

V gene TRBV5-1 combines with J gene TRBJ2-7; 12 nucleotides match TRBD2. The CDR3 covers 20 residues. Germline V CDR1 and CDR2: SGHRS, YFSETQ. V trimming: 4 bases; J trimming: 2 bases; junction bases outside the gene matches: 19. For the CDR3, the DNA is TGCGCCAGCAGCCTAGAGCCTCCGGCACTAGCGGGAGGAGGCACCTACGAGCAGTACTTC. The encoded protein is CASSLEPPALAGGGTYEQYF.

There are a few counts of this clonotype. This sequence joins TRBV7-2 and TRBJ1-6, with D hard to call. Trimming took 5 bases from V and 0 from J, leaving 11 bases between them. The CDR3 is made up of 16 amino acids. Per germline, CDR1 SGHTA and CDR2 FQGNSA. As DNA, the CDR3 is TGTGCCAGCAGCCAGCCACAGACCTCCTATAATTCACCCCTCCACTTT. This sequence encodes CASSQPQTSYNSPLHF.